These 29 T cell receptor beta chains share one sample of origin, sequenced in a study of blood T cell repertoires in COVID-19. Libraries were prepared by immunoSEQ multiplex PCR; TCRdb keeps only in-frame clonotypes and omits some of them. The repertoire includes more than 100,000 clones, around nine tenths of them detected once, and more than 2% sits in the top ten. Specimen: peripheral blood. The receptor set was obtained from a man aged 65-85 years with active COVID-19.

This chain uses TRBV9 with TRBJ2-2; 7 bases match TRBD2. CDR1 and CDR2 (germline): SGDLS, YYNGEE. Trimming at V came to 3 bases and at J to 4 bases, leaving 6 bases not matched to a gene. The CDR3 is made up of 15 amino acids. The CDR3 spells CASSDRGSGTGELFF. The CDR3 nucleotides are TGTGCCAGCAGCGATCGCGGGAGCGGCACCGGGGAGCTGTTTTTT.

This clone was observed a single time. This CDR3 reads CASSFSSGDQETQYF. The CDR3 DNA reads as TGCGCCAGCAGCTTCAGTTCAGGGGATCAGGAGACCCAGTACTTC. The V and J genes are TRBV5-1 and TRBJ2-5; tentative D call: TRBD1 (6 bases). V dropped 2 bases and J dropped 5 bases, with 16 bases sitting between them. The CDR3 has 15 amino acids. Germline values: CDR1 SGHRS, CDR2 YFSETQ.

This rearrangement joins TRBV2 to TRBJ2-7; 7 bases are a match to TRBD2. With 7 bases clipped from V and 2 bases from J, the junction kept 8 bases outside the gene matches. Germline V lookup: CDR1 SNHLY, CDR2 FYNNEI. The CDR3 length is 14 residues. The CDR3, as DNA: TGTGCCAGCAATCTCGAGGGAGGGACCTACGAGCAGTACTTC. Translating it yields CASNLEGGTYEQYF.

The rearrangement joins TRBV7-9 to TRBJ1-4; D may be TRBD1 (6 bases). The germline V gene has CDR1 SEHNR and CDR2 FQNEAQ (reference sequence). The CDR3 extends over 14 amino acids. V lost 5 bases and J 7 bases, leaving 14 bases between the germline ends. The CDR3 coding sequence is TGTGCCAGCAGCCTCAGGACAGATGGTGAAAAACTGTTTTTT. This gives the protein CASSLRTDGEKLFF.

The CDR3 spells CASSLAGMDRNTEAFF. In DNA form, the CDR3 reads TGCGCCAGCAGCTTGGCCGGCATGGACAGGAACACTGAAGCTTTCTTT. The rearrangement links TRBV5-1 to TRBJ1-1; possible D gene TRBD1, 6 bases. This CDR3 comprises 16 residues. Germline CDR1 SGHRS, CDR2 YFSETQ. The germline V and J ends were trimmed by 0 bases and 1 base, with 13 bases remaining between them.

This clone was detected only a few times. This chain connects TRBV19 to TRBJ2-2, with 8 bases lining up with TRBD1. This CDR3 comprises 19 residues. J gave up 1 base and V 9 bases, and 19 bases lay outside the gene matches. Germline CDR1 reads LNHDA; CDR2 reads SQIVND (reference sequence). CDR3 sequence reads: CASRQGVFAGTGNTGELFF. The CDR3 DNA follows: TGTGCCAGCCGTCAAGGGGTATTCGCCGGGACAGGGAACACCGGGGAGCTGTTTTTT. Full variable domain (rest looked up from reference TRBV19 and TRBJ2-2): DGGITQSPKYLFRKEGQNVTLSCEQNLNHDAMYWYRQDPGQGLRLIYYSQIVNDFQKGDIAEGYSVSREKKESFPLTVTSAQKNPTAFYLCASRQGVFAGTGNTGELFFGEGSRLTVL.

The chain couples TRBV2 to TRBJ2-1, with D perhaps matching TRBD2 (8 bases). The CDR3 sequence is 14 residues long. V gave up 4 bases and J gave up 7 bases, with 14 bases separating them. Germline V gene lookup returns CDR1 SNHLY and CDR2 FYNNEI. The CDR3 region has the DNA TGTGCCAGCAGTGGACAGGGCGGGGGGAATGAGCAGTTCTTC. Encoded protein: CASSGQGGGNEQFF.

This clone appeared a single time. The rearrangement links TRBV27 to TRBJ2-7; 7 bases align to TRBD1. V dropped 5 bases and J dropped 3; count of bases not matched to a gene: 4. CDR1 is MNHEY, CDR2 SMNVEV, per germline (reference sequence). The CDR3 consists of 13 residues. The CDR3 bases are TGTGCCAGCAGTGGGACAGAGAACTACGAGCAGTACTTC. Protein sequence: CASSGTENYEQYF.

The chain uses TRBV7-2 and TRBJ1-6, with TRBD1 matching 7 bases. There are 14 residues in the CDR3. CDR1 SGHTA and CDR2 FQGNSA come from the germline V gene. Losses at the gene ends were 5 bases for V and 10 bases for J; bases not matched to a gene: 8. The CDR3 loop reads CASSPDRLSSPLHF. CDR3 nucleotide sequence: TGTGCCAGCAGCCCGGACAGGCTCAGCTCACCCCTCCACTTT. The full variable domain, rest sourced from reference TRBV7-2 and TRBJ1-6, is GAGVSQSPSNKVTEKGKDVELRCDPISGHTALYWYRQSLGQGLEFLIYFQGNSAPDKSGLPSDRFSAERTGGSVSTLTIQRTQQEDSAVYLCASSPDRLSSPLHFGNGTRLTVT.

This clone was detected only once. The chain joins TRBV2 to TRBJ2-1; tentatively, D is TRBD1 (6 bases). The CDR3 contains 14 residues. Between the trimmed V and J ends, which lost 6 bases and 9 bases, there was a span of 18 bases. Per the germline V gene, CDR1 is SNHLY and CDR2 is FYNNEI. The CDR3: CASRGHYLPSEQFF. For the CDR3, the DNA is TGTGCCAGCAGGGGACATTACCTTCCCAGTGAGCAGTTCTTC.

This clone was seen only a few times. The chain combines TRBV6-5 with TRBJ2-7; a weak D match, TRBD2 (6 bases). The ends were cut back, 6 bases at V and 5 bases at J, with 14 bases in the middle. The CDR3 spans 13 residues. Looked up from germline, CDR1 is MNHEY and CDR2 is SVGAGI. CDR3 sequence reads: CASSRGKAHEQYF. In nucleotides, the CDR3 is TGTGCCAGCAGCCGGGGGAAAGCCCACGAGCAGTACTTC.

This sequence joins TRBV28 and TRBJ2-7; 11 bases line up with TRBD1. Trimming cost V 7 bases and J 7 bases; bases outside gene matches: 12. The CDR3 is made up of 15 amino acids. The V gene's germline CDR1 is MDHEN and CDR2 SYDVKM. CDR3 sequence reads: CASTFSGTGGLEQYF. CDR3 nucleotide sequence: TGTGCCAGCACCTTCTCCGGGACAGGGGGGTTGGAGCAGTACTTC. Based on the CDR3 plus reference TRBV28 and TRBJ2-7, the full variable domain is DVKVTQSSRYLVKRTGEKVFLECVQDMDHENMFWYRQDPGLGLRLIYFSYDVKMKEKGDIPEGYSVSREKKERFSLILESASTNQTSMYLCASTFSGTGGLEQYFGPGTRLTVT.

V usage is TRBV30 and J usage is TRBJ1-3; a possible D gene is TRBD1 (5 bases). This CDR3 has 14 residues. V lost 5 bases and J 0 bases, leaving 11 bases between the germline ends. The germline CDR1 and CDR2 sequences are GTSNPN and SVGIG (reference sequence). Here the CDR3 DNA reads TGTGCCTGGGGGGGAGGGGTCTCTGGAAACACCATATATTTT. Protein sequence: CAWGGGVSGNTIYF.

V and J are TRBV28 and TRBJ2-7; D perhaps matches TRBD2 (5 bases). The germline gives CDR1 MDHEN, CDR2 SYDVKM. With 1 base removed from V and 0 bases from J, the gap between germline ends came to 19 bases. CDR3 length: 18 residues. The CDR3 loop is CASSLSPSNSGRSYEQYF. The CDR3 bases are TGTGCCAGCAGTTTATCCCCCTCGAACAGCGGACGCTCCTACGAGCAGTACTTC.

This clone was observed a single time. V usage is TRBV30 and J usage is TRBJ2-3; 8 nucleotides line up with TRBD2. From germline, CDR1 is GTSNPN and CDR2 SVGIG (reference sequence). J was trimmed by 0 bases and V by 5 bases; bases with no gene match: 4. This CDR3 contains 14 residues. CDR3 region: CAWQLAVSTDTQYF. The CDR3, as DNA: TGTGCCTGGCAACTAGCGGTCAGCACAGATACGCAGTATTTT.

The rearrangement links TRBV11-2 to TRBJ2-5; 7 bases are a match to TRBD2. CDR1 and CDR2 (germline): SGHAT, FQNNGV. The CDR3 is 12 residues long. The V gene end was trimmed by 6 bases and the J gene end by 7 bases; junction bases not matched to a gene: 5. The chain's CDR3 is CASSRDYGTQYF. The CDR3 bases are TGTGCCAGCAGTCGGGACTACGGGACCCAGTACTTC. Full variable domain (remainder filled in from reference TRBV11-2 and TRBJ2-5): EAGVAQSPRYKIIEKRQSVAFWCNPISGHATLYWYQQILGQGPKLLIQFQNNGVVDDSQLPKDRFSAERLKGVDSTLKIQPAKLEDSAVYLCASSRDYGTQYFGPGTRLLVL.

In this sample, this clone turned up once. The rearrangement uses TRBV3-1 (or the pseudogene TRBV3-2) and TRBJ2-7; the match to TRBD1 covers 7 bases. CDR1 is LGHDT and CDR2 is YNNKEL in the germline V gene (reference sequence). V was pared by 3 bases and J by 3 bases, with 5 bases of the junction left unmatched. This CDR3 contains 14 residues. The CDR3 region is CASSQQGVNYEQYF. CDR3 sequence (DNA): TGTGCCAGCAGCCAGCAGGGGGTCAACTACGAGCAGTACTTC.

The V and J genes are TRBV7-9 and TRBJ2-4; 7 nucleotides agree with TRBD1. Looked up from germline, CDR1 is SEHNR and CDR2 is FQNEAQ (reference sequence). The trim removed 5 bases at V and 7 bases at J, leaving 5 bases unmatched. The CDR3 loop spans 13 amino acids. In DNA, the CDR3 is TGTGCCAGCAGCCTTGAGACAGGGAACATTCAGTACTTC. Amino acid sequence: CASSLETGNIQYF.

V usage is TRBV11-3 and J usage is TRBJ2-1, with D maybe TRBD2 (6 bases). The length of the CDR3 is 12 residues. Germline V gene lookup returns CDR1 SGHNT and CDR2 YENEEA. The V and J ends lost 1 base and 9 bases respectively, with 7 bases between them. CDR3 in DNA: TGTGCCAGCAGCTTAGGGGGAGGTGAGCAGTTCTTC. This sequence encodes CASSLGGGEQFF. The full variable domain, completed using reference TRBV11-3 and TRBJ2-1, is EAGVVQSPRYKIIEKKQPVAFWCNPISGHNTLYWYLQNLGQGPELLIRYENEEAVDDSQLPKDRFSAERLKGVDSTLKIQPAELGDSAVYLCASSLGGGEQFFGPGTRLTVL.

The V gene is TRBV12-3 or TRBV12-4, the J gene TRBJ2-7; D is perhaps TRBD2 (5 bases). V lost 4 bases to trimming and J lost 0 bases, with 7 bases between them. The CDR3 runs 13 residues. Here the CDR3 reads CASSSEASYEQYF. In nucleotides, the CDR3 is TGTGCCAGCAGTTCGGAGGCCTCCTACGAGCAGTACTTC.

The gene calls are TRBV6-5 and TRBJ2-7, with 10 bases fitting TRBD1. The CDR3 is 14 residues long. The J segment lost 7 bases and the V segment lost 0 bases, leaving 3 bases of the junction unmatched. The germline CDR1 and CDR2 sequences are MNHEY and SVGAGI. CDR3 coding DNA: TGTGCCAGCAGTTACTCGATGGGACAGGGGGAGCAGTACTTC. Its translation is CASSYSMGQGEQYF.

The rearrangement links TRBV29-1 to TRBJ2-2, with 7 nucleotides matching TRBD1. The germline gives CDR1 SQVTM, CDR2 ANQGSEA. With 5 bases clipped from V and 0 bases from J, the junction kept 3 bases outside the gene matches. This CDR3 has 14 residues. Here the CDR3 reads CSVRGQSNTGELFF. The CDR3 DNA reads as TGCAGCGTTAGGGGACAGTCGAACACCGGGGAGCTGTTTTTT.

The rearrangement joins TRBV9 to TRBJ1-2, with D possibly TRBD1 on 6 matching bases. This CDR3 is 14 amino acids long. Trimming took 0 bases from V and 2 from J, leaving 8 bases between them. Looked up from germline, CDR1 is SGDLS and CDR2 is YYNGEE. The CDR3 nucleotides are TGTGCCAGCAGCGTAGTCGGACAGAACTATGGCTACACCTTC. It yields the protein CASSVVGQNYGYTF.

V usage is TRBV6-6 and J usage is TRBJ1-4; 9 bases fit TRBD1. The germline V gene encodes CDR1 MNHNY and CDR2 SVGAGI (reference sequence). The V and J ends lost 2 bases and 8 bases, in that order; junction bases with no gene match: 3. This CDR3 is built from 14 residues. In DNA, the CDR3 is TGTGCCAGCAGTTACCGGGACAGGGAGGAAAAACTGTTTTTT. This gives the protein CASSYRDREEKLFF.

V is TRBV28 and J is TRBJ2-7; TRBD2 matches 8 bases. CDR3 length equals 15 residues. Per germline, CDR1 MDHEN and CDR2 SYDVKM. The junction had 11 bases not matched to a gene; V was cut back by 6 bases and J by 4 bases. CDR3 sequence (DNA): TGTGCCAGCAGCCTTGGAGGACTAGCCACTTACGAGCAGTACTTC. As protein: CASSLGGLATYEQYF.

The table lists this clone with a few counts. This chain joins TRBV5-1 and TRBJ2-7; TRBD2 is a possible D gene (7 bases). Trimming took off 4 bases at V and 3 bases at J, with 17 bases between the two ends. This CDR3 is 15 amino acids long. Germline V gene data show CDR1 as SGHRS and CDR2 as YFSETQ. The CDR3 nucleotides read TGCGCCAGCAGCCCGGCGGGAGAGGGGGTCTACGAGCAGTACTTC. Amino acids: CASSPAGEGVYEQYF.

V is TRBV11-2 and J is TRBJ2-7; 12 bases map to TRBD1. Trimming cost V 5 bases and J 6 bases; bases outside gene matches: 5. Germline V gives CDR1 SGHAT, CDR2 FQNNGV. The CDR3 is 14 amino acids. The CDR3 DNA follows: TGTGCCAGCAGCCCCGGGACAGGGGGCGGCGAGCAGTACTTC. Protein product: CASSPGTGGGEQYF.

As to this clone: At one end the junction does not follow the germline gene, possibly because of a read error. CDR3 protein: CASGGAGLVDTQAFF. The CDR3 DNA sequence: TGTGCCAGCGGCGGGGCAGGATTGGTGGACACTCAAGCTTTCTTT. This chain connects TRBV6-5 to TRBJ1-1; D possibly corresponds to TRBD1 (5 bases). The CDR3 has 15 amino acids. Per germline, CDR1 MNHEY and CDR2 SVGAGI.

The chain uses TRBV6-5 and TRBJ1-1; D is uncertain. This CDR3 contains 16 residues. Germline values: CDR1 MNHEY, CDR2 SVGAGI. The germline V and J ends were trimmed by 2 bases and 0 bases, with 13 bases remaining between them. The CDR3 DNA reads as TGTGCCAGCAGTTACAAAGGGTCGGGGATGAACACTGAAGCTTTCTTT. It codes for CASSYKGSGMNTEAFF.